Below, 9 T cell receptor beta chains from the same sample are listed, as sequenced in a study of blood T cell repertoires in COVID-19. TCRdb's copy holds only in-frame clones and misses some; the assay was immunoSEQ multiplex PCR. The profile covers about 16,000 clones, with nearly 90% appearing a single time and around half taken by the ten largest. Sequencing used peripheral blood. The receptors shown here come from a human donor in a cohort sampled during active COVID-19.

CDR3 in amino acids: CASSLSNGGPQETQYF. CDR3 DNA: TGTGCCAGCAGCTTGTCCAACGGGGGGCCCCAAGAGACCCAGTACTTC. The V call is TRBV5-4, the J call TRBJ2-5; D is possibly TRBD2 (7 bases). The V and J ends lost 1 base and 1 base respectively, with 14 bases between them. Germline V gene data show CDR1 as SGHNT and CDR2 as YYREEE (reference sequence). The CDR3 runs to 16 residues.

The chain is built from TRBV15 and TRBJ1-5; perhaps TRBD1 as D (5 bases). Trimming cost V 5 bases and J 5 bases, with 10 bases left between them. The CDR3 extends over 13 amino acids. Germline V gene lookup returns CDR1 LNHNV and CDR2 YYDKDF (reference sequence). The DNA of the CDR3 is TGTGCCACCAGCTCAGGGAGGGATCAGCCCCAGCATTTT. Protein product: CATSSGRDQPQHF.

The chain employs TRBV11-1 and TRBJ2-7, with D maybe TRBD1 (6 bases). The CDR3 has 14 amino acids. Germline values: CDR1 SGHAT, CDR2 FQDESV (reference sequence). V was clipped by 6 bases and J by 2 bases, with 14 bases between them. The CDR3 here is CASSGRDNTYEQYF. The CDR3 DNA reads TGTGCCAGCAGTGGCCGGGACAACACCTACGAGCAGTACTTC.

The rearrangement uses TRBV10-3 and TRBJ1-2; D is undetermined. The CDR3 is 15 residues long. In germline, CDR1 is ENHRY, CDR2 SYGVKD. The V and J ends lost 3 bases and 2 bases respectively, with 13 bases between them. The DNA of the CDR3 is TGTGCCATCAGTGATAATGGACTGACCAACTATGGCTACACCTTC. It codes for CAISDNGLTNYGYTF.

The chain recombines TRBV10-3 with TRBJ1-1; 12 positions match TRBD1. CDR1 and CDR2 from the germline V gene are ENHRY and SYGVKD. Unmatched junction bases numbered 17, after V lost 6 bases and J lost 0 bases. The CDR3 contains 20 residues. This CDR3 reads CAISTPPGGTGGRMNTEAFF. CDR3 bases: TGTGCCATCAGCACCCCCCCCGGGGGGACAGGGGGCCGAATGAACACTGAAGCTTTCTTT.

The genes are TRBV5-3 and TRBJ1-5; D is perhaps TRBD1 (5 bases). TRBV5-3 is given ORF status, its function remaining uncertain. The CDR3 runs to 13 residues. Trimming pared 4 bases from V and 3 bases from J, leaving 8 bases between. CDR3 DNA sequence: TGTGCCAGAAGCGGGACTGTCAATCAGCCCCAGCATTTT. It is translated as CARSGTVNQPQHF.

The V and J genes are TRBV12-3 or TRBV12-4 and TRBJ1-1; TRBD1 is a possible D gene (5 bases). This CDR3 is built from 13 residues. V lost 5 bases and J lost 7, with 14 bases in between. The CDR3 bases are TGTGCCAGCAGTCGCACTGGGGCAGTTGAAGCTTTCTTT. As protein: CASSRTGAVEAFF.

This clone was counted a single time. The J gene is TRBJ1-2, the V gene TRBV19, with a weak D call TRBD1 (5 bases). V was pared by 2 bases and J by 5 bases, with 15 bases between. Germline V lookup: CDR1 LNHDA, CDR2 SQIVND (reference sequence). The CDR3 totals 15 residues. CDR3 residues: CASSITAGGMYGYTF. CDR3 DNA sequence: TGTGCCAGTAGTATAACGGCCGGGGGGATGTATGGCTACACCTTC.

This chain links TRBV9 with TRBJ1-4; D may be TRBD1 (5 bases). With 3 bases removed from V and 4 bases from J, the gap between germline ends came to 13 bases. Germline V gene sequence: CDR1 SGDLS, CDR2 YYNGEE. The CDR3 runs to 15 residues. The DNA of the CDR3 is TGTGCCAGCAGCGCAACAGGCGGTCTTAATGAAAAACTGTTTTTT. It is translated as CASSATGGLNEKLFF. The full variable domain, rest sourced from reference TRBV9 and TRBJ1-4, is DSGVTQTPKHLITATGQRVTLRCSPRSGDLSVYWYQQSLDQGLQFLIQYYNGEERAKGNILERFSAQQFPDLHSELNLSSLELGDSALYFCASSATGGLNEKLFFGSGTQLSVL.